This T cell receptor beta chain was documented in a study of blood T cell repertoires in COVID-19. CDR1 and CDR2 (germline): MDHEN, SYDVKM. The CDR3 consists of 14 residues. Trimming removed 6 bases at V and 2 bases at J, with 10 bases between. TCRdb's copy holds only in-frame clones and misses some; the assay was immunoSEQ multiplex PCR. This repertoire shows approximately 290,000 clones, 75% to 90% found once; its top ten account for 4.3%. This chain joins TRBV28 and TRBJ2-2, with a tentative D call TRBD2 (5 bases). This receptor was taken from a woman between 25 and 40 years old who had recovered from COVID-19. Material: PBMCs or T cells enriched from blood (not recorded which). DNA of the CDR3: TGTGCCAGCAGCCTCGGGATAAACACCGGGGAGCTGTTTTTT. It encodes CASSLGINTGELFF.